The 3 T cell receptor beta chains below all came from one sample that was sequenced in a study of control samples from healthy donors and cancer patients. Some clones are missing from TCRdb's copy, which holds only in-frame ones; the method was immunoSEQ multiplex PCR. There are 150,000 to 200,000 clones in the sample; around 91% occur only once, and over 1.1% lies in the top ten. Sequenced sample: blood. These receptors were obtained from a woman aged 50 to 60 in good health.

This chain joins TRBV7-6 and TRBJ2-7, with D tentatively TRBD1 or TRBD2 (5 bases each). The CDR3 spans 14 residues. Trimming took off 5 bases at V and 6 bases at J, with 17 bases between the two ends. Germline CDR1 and CDR2: SGHVS and FNYEAQ. CDR3 DNA: TGTGCCAGCAGCGTTCCTGGGACCGGCGTCGAGCAGTACTTC. Encoded protein: CASSVPGTGVEQYF.

V usage is TRBV11-2 and J usage is TRBJ2-2; possible D gene TRBD2, 7 bases. V dropped 8 bases and J dropped 0 bases, with 16 bases sitting between them. The germline V gene encodes CDR1 SGHAT and CDR2 FQNNGV. The CDR3 loop spans 16 amino acids. Written as DNA, the CDR3 is TGTGCCAGCGGTTCTCGGGGGGCCTCGAACACCGGGGAGCTGTTTTTT. Translated: CASGSRGASNTGELFF.

This chain connects TRBV15 to TRBJ1-2; 7 nucleotides line up with TRBD1. Germline CDR1 LNHNV, CDR2 YYDKDF (reference sequence). This CDR3 region has 12 residues. With 5 bases clipped from V and 10 bases from J, the junction kept 7 bases outside the gene matches. CDR3 sequence: CATSGLTGTYTF. CDR3 sequence (DNA): TGTGCCACCAGCGGCCTGACAGGGACCTACACCTTC.